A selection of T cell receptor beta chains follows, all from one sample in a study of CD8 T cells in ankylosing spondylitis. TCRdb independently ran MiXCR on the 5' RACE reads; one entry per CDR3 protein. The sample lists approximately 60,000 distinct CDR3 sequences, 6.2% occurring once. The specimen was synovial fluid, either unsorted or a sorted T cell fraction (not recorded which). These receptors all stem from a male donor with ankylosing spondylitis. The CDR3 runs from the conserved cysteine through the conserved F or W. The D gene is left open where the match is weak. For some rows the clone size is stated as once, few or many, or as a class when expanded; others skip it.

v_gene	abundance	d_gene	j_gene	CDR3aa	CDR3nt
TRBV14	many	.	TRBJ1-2	CASSQDSTPSYGYTF	TGTGCCAGCAGCCAAGATTCCACCCCGTCATATGGCTACACCTTC
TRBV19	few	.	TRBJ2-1	CASSIQDSRYNEQFF	TGTGCCAGTAGTATACAGGACAGCCGGTACAATGAGCAGTTCTTC
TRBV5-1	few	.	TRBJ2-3	CASSSLVGQDTQYF	TGCGCCAGCAGCTCCTTGGTCGGGCAAGATACGCAGTATTTT
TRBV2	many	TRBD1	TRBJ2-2	CASRAQGAAGELFF	TGTGCCAGCAGAGCCCAGGGGGCTGCCGGGGAGCTGTTTTTT
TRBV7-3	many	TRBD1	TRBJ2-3	CASSPGGRTDTQYF	TGTGCCAGCAGCCCAGGGGGCCGCACAGATACGCAGTATTTT
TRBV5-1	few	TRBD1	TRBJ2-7	CASSLTGGIYEQYF	TGCGCCAGCAGCTTAACAGGGGGCATCTACGAGCAGTACTTC
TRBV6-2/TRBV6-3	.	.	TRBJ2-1	CASSRESYNEQFF	TGTGCCAGCAGTCGGGAGTCCTACAATGAGCAGTTCTTC
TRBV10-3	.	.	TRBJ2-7	CAISENTDSYEQYF	TGTGCCATCAGTGAGAACACGGACTCCTACGAGCAGTACTTC
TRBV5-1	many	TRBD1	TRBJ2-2	CASSFQGQADDTGELFF	TGCGCCAGCAGCTTCCAAGGACAGGCGGATGACACCGGGGAGCTGTTTTTT
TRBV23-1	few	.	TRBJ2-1	CASSQPGEQFF	TGCGCCAGCAGTCAACCCGGTGAGCAGTTCTTC
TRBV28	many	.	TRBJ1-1	CASSMTGRTNTEAFF	TGTGCCAGCAGCATGACTGGACGGACGAACACTGAAGCTTTCTTT
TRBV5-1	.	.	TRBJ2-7	CASASSAGEGYEQYF	TGCGCCAGCGCCTCATCAGCAGGGGAGGGCTACGAGCAGTACTTC
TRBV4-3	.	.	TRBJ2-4	CAQTFIVAKNIQYF	TGCGCCCAAACCTTTATTGTTGCCAAAAACATTCAGTACTTC
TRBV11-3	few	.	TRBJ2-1	CASSRALYLNEQFF	TGTGCCAGCAGCCGAGCCTTGTACCTCAATGAGCAGTTCTTC
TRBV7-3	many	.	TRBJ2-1	CASSPAPLAINEQFF	TGTGCCAGCAGCCCCGCACCTTTAGCCATCAATGAGCAGTTCTTC
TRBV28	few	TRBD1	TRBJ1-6	CASSHLRQGPSALHF	TGTGCCAGCAGCCACCTGAGACAGGGACCCTCGGCCCTCCACTTT
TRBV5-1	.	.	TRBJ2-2	CASSLEGSETGELFF	TGCGCCAGCAGCTTGGAGGGGTCGGAGACCGGGGAGCTGTTTTTT
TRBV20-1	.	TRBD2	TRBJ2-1	CSARDLSGRAGEQFF	TGCAGTGCTAGAGATCTAAGCGGGAGGGCGGGTGAGCAGTTCTTC
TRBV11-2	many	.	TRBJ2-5	CASSLGTPGKETQYF	TGTGCCAGCAGCTTAGGGACCCCGGGCAAAGAGACCCAGTACTTC
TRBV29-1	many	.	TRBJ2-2	CSALNTGELFF	TGCAGCGCACTCAACACCGGGGAGCTGTTTTTT
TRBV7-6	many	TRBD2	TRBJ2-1	CASSLATSGSKNEQFF	TGTGCCAGCAGCCTCGCCACTAGCGGGAGTAAGAATGAGCAGTTCTTC
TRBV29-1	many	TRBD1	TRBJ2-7	CSVAQGGSEQYF	TGCAGCGTTGCACAGGGGGGATCCGAGCAGTACTTC
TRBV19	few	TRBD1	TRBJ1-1	CASSITGEIAAFF	TGTGCCAGTAGTATTACAGGGGAGATTGCAGCTTTCTTT
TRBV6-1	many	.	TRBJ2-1	CASSVVNGERPQFF	TGTGCCAGCAGTGTAGTGAATGGGGAGCGACCTCAGTTCTTC
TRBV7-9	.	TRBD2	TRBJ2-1	CASRTLAVSYNEQFF	TGTGCCAGCAGAACCCTAGCGGTCTCCTACAATGAGCAGTTCTTC
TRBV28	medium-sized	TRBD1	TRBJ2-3	CASSLYGQADTSSSTDTQYF	TGTGCCAGCAGTTTATATGGACAGGCCGACACAAGTTCTAGCACAGATACGCAGTATTTT
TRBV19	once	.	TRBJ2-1	CASSRPRSAFYNEQFF	TGTGCCAGTAGCAGACCCCGGTCGGCCTTCTACAATGAGCAGTTCTTC
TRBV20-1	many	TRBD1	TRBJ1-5	CSATGQGAVRDSNQPQHF	TGCAGTGCTACCGGACAGGGGGCGGTTCGGGATAGCAATCAGCCCCAGCATTTT
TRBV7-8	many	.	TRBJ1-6	CASSLGQRAYNSPLHF	TGTGCCAGCAGCTTAGGACAGAGGGCCTATAATTCACCCCTCCACTTT
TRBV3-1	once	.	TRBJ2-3	CASSPAGRDTQYF	TGTGCCAGCAGCCCTGCGGGGCGGGATACGCAGTATTTT
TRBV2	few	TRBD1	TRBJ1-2	CASRTQGALGGYTF	TGTGCCAGCAGGACCCAGGGGGCGTTAGGTGGCTACACCTTC
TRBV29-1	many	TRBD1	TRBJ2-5	CSVKAGGGSETQYF	TGCAGCGTTAAAGCAGGGGGCGGGTCGGAGACCCAGTACTTC
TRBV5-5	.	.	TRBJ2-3	CASSSQDYGTDTQYF	TGTGCCAGCAGCTCCCAGGATTACGGCACAGATACGCAGTATTTT
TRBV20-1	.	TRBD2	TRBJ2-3	CSATGLALGDTQYF	TGCAGTGCTACGGGACTAGCTCTCGGTGATACGCAGTATTTT
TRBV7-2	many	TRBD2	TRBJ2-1	CASSLDGTSGTHEQFF	TGTGCCAGCAGCTTAGACGGGACTAGCGGGACCCATGAGCAGTTCTTC
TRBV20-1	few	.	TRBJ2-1	CSAQNMGSGAGYYNEQFF	TGCAGTGCCCAGAATATGGGCTCAGGAGCGGGCTATTACAATGAGCAGTTCTTC
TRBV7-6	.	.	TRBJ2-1	CASSPTGTPSYNEQFF	TGTGCCAGCAGTCCCACCGGGACCCCCTCCTACAATGAGCAGTTCTTC
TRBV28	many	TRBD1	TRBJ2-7	CASSRAGGLSYEQYF	TGTGCCAGCAGTCGTGCAGGGGGCTTATCCTACGAGCAGTACTTC
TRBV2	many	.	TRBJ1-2	CASRGDIYGYTF	TGTGCCAGCAGGGGGGACATCTATGGCTACACCTTC
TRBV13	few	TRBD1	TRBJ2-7	CASSLGLQWVGTGSYEQYF	TGTGCCAGCAGCTTAGGCCTCCAGTGGGTCGGGACAGGGTCCTACGAGCAGTACTTC
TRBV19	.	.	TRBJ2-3	CASSIGTGSTDTQYF	TGTGCCAGTAGTATAGGAACCGGGAGCACAGATACGCAGTATTTT
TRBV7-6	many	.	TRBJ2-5	CASSLGQETQYF	TGTGCCAGCAGCTTAGGCCAAGAGACCCAGTACTTC
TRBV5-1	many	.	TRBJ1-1	CASSLAQGDVSVAFF	TGCGCCAGCAGCTTGGCGCAGGGAGACGTCTCAGTAGCTTTCTTT
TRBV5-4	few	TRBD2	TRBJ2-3	CASSPRGGTDTQYF	TGTGCCAGCAGCCCGCGCGGGGGAACAGATACGCAGTATTTT
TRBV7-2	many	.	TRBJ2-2	CASSSQGNGELFF	TGTGCCAGCAGTTCCCAGGGGAACGGGGAGCTGTTTTTT
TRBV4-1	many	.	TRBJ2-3	CASSQESRGDTQYF	TGCGCCAGCAGCCAAGAGTCGAGGGGAGATACGCAGTATTTT
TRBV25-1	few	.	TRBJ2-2	CASSEFSGAGNTGELFF	TGTGCCAGCAGTGAATTCTCGGGGGCTGGTAACACCGGGGAGCTGTTTTTT
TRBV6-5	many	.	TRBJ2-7	CASSLRGSTYEQYF	TGTGCCAGCAGTTTAAGGGGATCGACCTACGAGCAGTACTTC
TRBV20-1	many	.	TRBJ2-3	CSASKDGGASTDTQYF	TGCAGTGCTAGTAAGGACGGCGGAGCAAGCACAGATACGCAGTATTTT